These 29 T cell receptor beta chains share one sample of origin, sequenced in a study of T cells in localized non-small cell lung cancer. The assay was immunoSEQ multiplex PCR, and TCRdb's table has in-frame clones only and misses some. The sample comprises approximately 26,000 clones, around 93% of which are singletons, and about 4% rests with the top ten. The input for sequencing was peripheral blood, taken before any cancer treatment. The receptors here all came from a female donor at least 60 years old with stage II squamous cell lung carcinoma.

The chain links TRBV6-4 to TRBJ1-2; TRBD1 might be the D (5 bases). Germline values: CDR1 MRHNA, CDR2 SNTAGT. CDR3 length: 15 residues. V was cut by 3 bases and J by 0 bases, with 11 bases left in between. Here the CDR3 DNA reads TGTGCCAGCAGTGAGAGGGGCCCTTCTAACTATGGCTACACCTTC. Its protein product is CASSERGPSNYGYTF.

J is TRBJ2-5 and V is TRBV19; TRBD1 agrees at 9 bases. The CDR3 loop spans 15 amino acids. J was trimmed by 5 bases and V by 3 bases; bases with no gene match: 7. Looked up from germline, CDR1 is LNHDA and CDR2 is SQIVND (reference sequence). The CDR3 DNA is TGTGCCAGTAGTATTATGCGGACAGGGGAGGAGACCCAGTACTTC. Amino acids: CASSIMRTGEETQYF.

The chain couples TRBV9 to TRBJ2-4, with 7 bases matching TRBD2. V was clipped by 8 bases and J by 13 bases; unmatched bases: 9. CDR3 size: 11 residues. CDR1 is SGDLS, CDR2 YYNGEE, per germline. In DNA form, the CDR3 reads TGTGCCAGAGTGGGGGAGGGACCCCAGTACTTC. It specifies CARVGEGPQYF.

CDR3 in DNA: TGTGCCAGTGGTCGGAGTTCAGAGACCCAGTACTTC. Protein sequence: CASGRSSETQYF. This chain connects TRBV7-9 to TRBJ2-5; D not resolved. Deletions cut 9 bases from V and 4 bases from J, with 12 bases between. Per germline, CDR1 SEHNR and CDR2 FQNEAQ (reference sequence). The CDR3 extends over 12 amino acids.

The chain uses TRBV5-1 and TRBJ1-5; no clear D. The ends were cut back, 2 bases at V and 2 bases at J, with 14 bases in the middle. Germline assignment: CDR1 SGHRS and CDR2 YFSETQ. This CDR3 contains 16 residues. The DNA of the CDR3 is TGCGCCAGCAGCTTCGCGGGAGGAGGTGGCAATCAGCCCCAGCATTTT. It translates to CASSFAGGGGNQPQHF.

V gene TRBV15 combines with J gene TRBJ1-1, with D hard to call. Trimming pared 1 base from V and 5 bases from J, leaving 11 bases between. The CDR3 covers 14 residues. CDR1 LNHNV and CDR2 YYDKDF come from the germline V gene (reference sequence). CDR3 in amino acids: CATSRVSAGTEAFF. The CDR3 DNA reads as TGTGCCACCAGCAGAGTATCGGCGGGGACTGAAGCTTTCTTT. Filled out from reference TRBV15 and TRBJ1-1, the complete variable domain reads DAMVIQNPRYQVTQFGKPVTLSCSQTLNHNVMYWYQQKSSQAPKLLFHYYDKDFNNEADTPDNFQSRRPNTSFCFLDIRSPGLGDTAMYLCATSRVSAGTEAFFGQGTRLTVV.

This clone was recorded only once. The rearrangement links TRBV6-1 to TRBJ1-5; 8 nucleotides line up with TRBD1. This CDR3 region has 15 residues. The trim removed 6 bases at V and 5 bases at J, leaving 9 bases unmatched. The germline CDR1 and CDR2 sequences are MNHNS and SASEGT. This CDR3 reads CASRFGQGRDQPQHF. The CDR3, as DNA: TGTGCCAGCAGATTTGGACAGGGCCGAGATCAGCCCCAGCATTTT.

This clone turned up a few times. The V and J genes are TRBV7-9 and TRBJ1-1; maybe TRBD1 (5 bases). The CDR3 contains 15 residues. Between the trimmed V and J ends, which lost 5 bases and 1 base, there was a span of 14 bases. The germline V gene encodes CDR1 SEHNR and CDR2 FQNEAQ (reference sequence). DNA of the CDR3: TGTGCCAGCAGCCCGAGCGGCAGGGAGAACACTGAAGCTTTCTTT. Its protein is CASSPSGRENTEAFF.

J is TRBJ2-5 and V is TRBV5-4; no definite D call. CDR1 is SGHNT, CDR2 YYREEE, per germline (reference sequence). CDR3 size: 13 residues. V was clipped by 4 bases and J by 4 bases, with 11 bases between them. CDR3 in amino acids: CASSRDTIETQYF. The DNA of the CDR3 is TGTGCCAGCAGCCGTGACACAATAGAGACCCAGTACTTC. Full variable domain (remainder filled in from reference TRBV5-4 and TRBJ2-5): ETGVTQSPTHLIKTRGQQVTLRCSSQSGHNTVSWYQQALGQGPQFIFQYYREEENGRGNFPPRFSGLQFPNYSSELNVNALELDDSALYLCASSRDTIETQYFGPGTRLLVL.

V gene TRBV5-6 combines with J gene TRBJ2-7, with unresolved D. The CDR3 is made up of 13 amino acids. V gave up 3 bases and J gave up 4 bases, with 11 bases separating them. The germline CDR1 and CDR2 sequences are SGHDT and YYEEEE. The DNA of the CDR3 is TGTGCCAGCAGCTCCCAGTTGCGGTACGAGCAGTACTTC. Encoded protein: CASSSQLRYEQYF. Together with reference TRBV5-6 and TRBJ2-7, the CDR3 gives the full variable domain: DAGVTQSPTHLIKTRGQQVTLRCSPKSGHDTVSWYQQALGQGPQFIFQYYEEEERQRGNFPDRFSGHQFPNYSSELNVNALLLGDSALYLCASSSQLRYEQYFGPGTRLTVT.

In the case of this clone: The junction departs from germline at one end; a sequencing error may be responsible. The chain combines TRBV7-9 with TRBJ2-7; D is possibly TRBD1 or TRBD2 (5 bases each). This CDR3 has 12 amino acids. Germline assignment: CDR1 SEHNR and CDR2 FQNEAQ (reference sequence). CDR3 in amino acids: CASSLVGVGVDF. Written as DNA, the CDR3 is TGTGCCAGCAGCTTAGTAGGGGTGGGGGTCGATTTC.

This chain connects TRBV5-1 to TRBJ2-2; weak D call: TRBD1 (6 bases). Deletions cut 5 bases from V and 1 base from J, with 9 bases between. Germline V gene lookup returns CDR1 SGHRS and CDR2 YFSETQ. The CDR3 runs 14 residues. CDR3 sequence reads: CASSLTGNTGELFF. The CDR3 DNA reads TGCGCCAGCAGTTTGACAGGGAACACCGGGGAGCTGTTTTTT.

The CDR3 DNA follows: TGTGCCAGCAGCGTGGGAAGGACAGCCATCTCTGGAAACACCATATATTTT. It codes for CASSVGRTAISGNTIYF. This chain links TRBV9 with TRBJ1-3; D possibly corresponds to TRBD1 (6 bases). CDR1 is SGDLS, CDR2 YYNGEE, per germline. Trimming pared 2 bases from V and 0 bases from J, leaving 15 bases between. The CDR3 covers 17 residues.

The chain combines TRBV7-3 with TRBJ1-1, with 10 nucleotides matching TRBD1. Germline V lookup: CDR1 SGHTA, CDR2 FQGTGA. With 1 base clipped from V and 4 bases from J, the junction kept 15 bases outside the gene matches. This CDR3 spans 19 amino acids. The CDR3 sequence: CASSLKEPGQGGISTEAFF. In nucleotides, the CDR3 is TGTGCCAGCAGCTTAAAGGAGCCCGGACAGGGGGGGATCAGCACTGAAGCTTTCTTT.

The rearrangement uses TRBV30 and TRBJ2-5, with D tentatively TRBD2 (5 bases). The V gene's germline CDR1 is GTSNPN and CDR2 SVGIG (reference sequence). V was pared by 3 bases and J by 2 bases, with 10 bases between. The CDR3 is made up of 13 amino acids. CDR3 sequence (DNA): TGTGCCTGGAGCAGTCGGGGACAAGAGACCCAGTACTTC. Residues: CAWSSRGQETQYF.

DNA for the CDR3: TGTGCCTGGCGGTCAGCTATAAATCAGCCCCAGCATTTT. Its protein product is CAWRSAINQPQHF. This sequence joins TRBV30 and TRBJ1-5; no firm D call. Germline V gives CDR1 GTSNPN, CDR2 SVGIG (reference sequence). The length of the CDR3 is 13 residues. V was shortened by 5 bases and J by 4 bases, with 12 bases between the two germline ends.

V is TRBV19 and J is TRBJ2-3; the D gene could be TRBD1 or TRBD2 (6 bases each). This CDR3 has 15 amino acids. Trimming took 2 bases from V and 0 from J, leaving 9 bases between them. Germline V gives CDR1 LNHDA, CDR2 SQIVND (reference sequence). The CDR3 region has the DNA TGTGCCAGTAGTATATTCGGGGGCAGCACAGATACGCAGTATTTT. Translating it yields CASSIFGGSTDTQYF. Full variable domain (rest looked up from reference TRBV19 and TRBJ2-3): DGGITQSPKYLFRKEGQNVTLSCEQNLNHDAMYWYRQDPGQGLRLIYYSQIVNDFQKGDIAEGYSVSREKKESFPLTVTSAQKNPTAFYLCASSIFGGSTDTQYFGPGTRLTVL.

This sequence joins TRBV7-9 and TRBJ1-1; 7 bases are shared with TRBD1. Germline V gene lookup returns CDR1 SEHNR and CDR2 FQNEAQ (reference sequence). J gave up 3 bases and V 4 bases, and 8 bases lay outside the gene matches. The CDR3 extends over 15 amino acids. CDR3 amino acids: CASSSRDSPYTEAFF. CDR3 bases: TGTGCCAGCAGCTCACGGGACAGCCCCTACACTGAAGCTTTCTTT.

The CDR3 DNA is TGTGCCAGCAGCCGTGGACAGGGAAACTATGGCTACACCTTC. Its translation: CASSRGQGNYGYTF. This chain connects TRBV9 to TRBJ1-2, with 8 bases identical to TRBD1. The CDR3 consists of 14 residues. The V gene end was trimmed by 4 bases and the J gene end by 2 bases; junction bases not matched to a gene: 4. From germline, CDR1 is SGDLS and CDR2 YYNGEE.

The V call is TRBV30, the J call TRBJ2-1, with D uncertain. Germline V gives CDR1 GTSNPN, CDR2 SVGIG (reference sequence). This CDR3 contains 13 residues. Trimming left V 5 bases short and J 9 bases short, with 17 bases between. CDR3 sequence (DNA): TGTGCCTGGTTCGACCTAGTTCGAGGTGAGCAGTTCTTC. As protein: CAWFDLVRGEQFF.

The chain's CDR3 is CACDESGANVLTF. CDR3 nucleotides: TGTGCCTGCGACGAGTCTGGGGCCAACGTCCTGACTTTC. The chain recombines TRBV30 with TRBJ2-6; D call uncertain. Germline values: CDR1 GTSNPN, CDR2 SVGIG (reference sequence). V was trimmed by 6 bases and J by 1 base, leaving 7 bases between them. The CDR3 length is 13 residues.

The CDR3 reads CASSYRFYNEQFF. CDR3 coding DNA: TGTGCCAGCAGCTATCGCTTCTACAATGAGCAGTTCTTC. V is TRBV7-3 and J is TRBJ2-1; the D is unclear. The ends were cut back, 4 bases at V and 3 bases at J, with 7 bases in the middle. The germline V gene has CDR1 SGHTA and CDR2 FQGTGA. This CDR3 contains 13 residues.

The chain joins TRBV2 to TRBJ2-2, with a weak D call TRBD1 (6 bases). V lost 6 bases to trimming and J lost 2 bases, with 10 bases between them. Germline V gives CDR1 SNHLY, CDR2 FYNNEI. The CDR3 spans 14 residues. CDR3 coding DNA: TGTGCCAGCAGACCGGACAGTAACACCGGGGAGCTGTTTTTT. Protein sequence: CASRPDSNTGELFF. Full variable domain (missing parts from reference TRBV2 and TRBJ2-2): EPEVTQTPSHQVTQMGQEVILRCVPISNHLYFYWYRQILGQKVEFLVSFYNNEISEKSEIFDDQFSVERPDGSNFTLKIRSTKLEDSAMYFCASRPDSNTGELFFGEGSRLTVL.

This clone was seen a few times. Other DNA sequences in the sample encode the same CDR3. The chain couples TRBV27 to TRBJ1-1; 7 nucleotides line up with TRBD1. The germline V gene encodes CDR1 MNHEY and CDR2 SMNVEV (reference sequence). V trimming: 5 bases; J trimming: 7 bases; junction bases outside the gene matches: 7. This CDR3 contains 13 residues. CDR3 protein: CASSPRGPDEAFF. The CDR3 region has the DNA TGTGCCAGCAGTCCAAGGGGGCCGGATGAAGCTTTCTTT.

This clone appeared a few times. V and J are TRBV5-1 and TRBJ1-1; the D is unclear. V shed 4 bases and J shed 3 bases, with 16 bases lying between them. CDR1 is SGHRS and CDR2 is YFSETQ in the germline V gene. The CDR3 runs to 15 residues. The CDR3, as DNA: TGCGCCAGCAGCCCGAACCAATACCAGTACACTGAAGCTTTCTTT. This encodes CASSPNQYQYTEAFF. Full variable domain (outside the CDR3, taken from reference TRBV5-1 and TRBJ1-1): KAGVTQTPRYLIKTRGQQVTLSCSPISGHRSVSWYQQTPGQGLQFLFEYFSETQRNKGNFPGRFSGRQFSNSRSEMNVSTLELGDSALYLCASSPNQYQYTEAFFGQGTRLTVV.

The CDR3 loop is CATSREGQGVTGYTF. In nucleotides, the CDR3 is TGTGCCACCAGCAGAGAGGGGCAGGGAGTTACGGGCTACACCTTC. The chain has TRBV15 and TRBJ1-2; D might be TRBD1 (5 bases). The length of the CDR3 is 15 residues. Looked up from germline, CDR1 is LNHNV and CDR2 is YYDKDF (reference sequence). Trimming took off 0 bases at V and 8 bases at J, with 16 bases between the two ends.

The genes are TRBV6-1 and TRBJ2-5; D may be TRBD1 or TRBD2 (6 bases each). Trimming removed 2 bases at V and 6 bases at J, with 25 bases between. The CDR3 is made up of 18 amino acids. Germline lookup yields CDR1 MNHNS and CDR2 SASEGT. This CDR3 is CASSESAGRGGVRKTQYF. In nucleotides, the CDR3 is TGTGCCAGCAGTGAATCAGCGGGCAGGGGAGGTGTTCGGAAGACCCAGTACTTC.

The chain is built from TRBV11-2 and TRBJ1-1, with TRBD1 as a possible D gene (6 bases). CDR1 is SGHAT, CDR2 FQNNGV, per germline. CDR3 size: 14 residues. V dropped 4 bases and J dropped 5 bases, with 14 bases sitting between them. The CDR3 here is CASSWGRGSTEAFF. The CDR3 nucleotides are TGTGCCAGCAGCTGGGGCAGGGGTTCGACTGAAGCTTTCTTT.

The genes are TRBV10-3 and TRBJ1-2; D call uncertain. Trimming pared 4 bases from V and 5 bases from J, leaving 8 bases between. Per the germline V gene, CDR1 is ENHRY and CDR2 is SYGVKD. CDR3 length: 12 amino acids. Here the CDR3 reads CAISGVGYGYTF. For the CDR3, the DNA is TGTGCCATCAGTGGGGTGGGTTATGGCTACACCTTC.